Listed below are T cell receptor beta chains from one sample, sequenced in a study of blood T cell repertoires in COVID-19. Only in-frame clones appear in the TCRdb table, and some are missing; sequencing was by immunoSEQ multiplex PCR. The sample records about 140,000 clones, 80% to 85% being singletons. Sequencing was performed on peripheral blood. The receptors were gathered from a human donor in a cohort sampled during active COVID-19. The CDR3 runs from the conserved cysteine through the conserved F or W. The order of the fields is D gene, clone size, V gene, J gene, CDR3 DNA, CDR3 protein. D genes are given only for firm matches. Size tells how often a clone was seen (once, few, many) or the class of an expanded clone, and some rows leave it out.

TRBD2	NA	TRBV7-6	TRBJ2-1	TGTGCCAGCAGCTCAGGGACTAGTGGACCCTACAATGAGCAGTTCTTC	CASSSGTSGPYNEQFF
TRBD1	NA	TRBV4-3	TRBJ1-3	TGCGCCAGCAGCCTTACAGGGGACTCTGGAAACACCATATATTTT	CASSLTGDSGNTIYF
NA	NA	TRBV27	TRBJ1-6	TGTGCCAGCAGTTTATCCGGACAGTCACCCCTCCACTTT	CASSLSGQSPLHF
NA	NA	TRBV10-3	TRBJ2-1	TGTGCCATCAGTGAAGGGCGACGGGAGAGCTCCTACAATGAGCAGTTCTTC	CAISEGRRESSYNEQFF
TRBD2	few	TRBV14	TRBJ2-7	TGTGCCAGCAGCCAAGATGGGGAAGCGGGAGTCTCCTACGAGCAGTACTTC	CASSQDGEAGVSYEQYF
TRBD1	NA	TRBV7-3	TRBJ2-3	TGTGCCAGCAGCTTGTCCGGGACAGGGGTCGATACGCAGTATTTT	CASSLSGTGVDTQYF
NA	NA	TRBV5-8	TRBJ2-6	TGTGCCAGCAGCTTCAGGGGCTCTGGGGCCAACGTCCTGACTTTC	CASSFRGSGANVLTF
TRBD2	NA	TRBV24-1	TRBJ2-2	TGTGCCACCAGTGATCCCAGCGGGAGGGCCTGGGGCGGGGAGCTGTTTTTT	CATSDPSGRAWGGELFF
NA	few	TRBV7-3	TRBJ1-2	TGTGCCAGCAGCTTAACCCAGGGAGGTGGCTACACCTTC	CASSLTQGGGYTF
TRBD1	NA	TRBV6-5	TRBJ1-2	TGTGCCAGCACCAGACAGGGAACCAACTATGGCTACACCTTC	CASTRQGTNYGYTF
NA	NA	TRBV7-9	TRBJ2-3	TGTGCCAGCAGCCCCCCGGCGGGCACAGATACGCAGTATTTT	CASSPPAGTDTQYF
TRBD1	NA	TRBV28	TRBJ2-2	TGTGCCAGCAGTCTGGGACAGACGAACACCGGGGAGCTGTTTTTT	CASSLGQTNTGELFF
TRBD1	NA	TRBV7-9	TRBJ2-7	TGTGCCAGCAGCTCCCGACCGGGACAGGGGAAACCCGAGCAGTACTTC	CASSSRPGQGKPEQYF
TRBD1	NA	TRBV27	TRBJ1-1	TGTGCCAGCAGTCCCACTCGGACAGGGCGGAACACTGAAGCTTTCTTT	CASSPTRTGRNTEAFF
TRBD1	NA	TRBV29-1	TRBJ1-1	TGCAGCGCCTCCGGAGGGACAGGGGGCGCATCCACTGAAGCTTTCTTT	CSASGGTGGASTEAFF
NA	NA	TRBV6-6	TRBJ2-7	TGTGCCAGCAGACAGGGCCAAAGTGGTTTCGAACAGTACTTC	CASRQGQSGFEQYF
NA	NA	TRBV3-1/TRBV3-2	TRBJ2-5	TGTGCCAGCAGCCAAGCTGTGACCCAGTACTTC	CASSQAVTQYF
NA	NA	TRBV5-1	TRBJ2-5	TGCGCCAGCAGCCCCGGGACAAACCAAGAGACCCAGTACTTC	CASSPGTNQETQYF
TRBD1	NA	TRBV19	TRBJ2-5	TGTGCCAGTAGTAGGACAGGGGCAGGGGAGACCCAGTACTTC	CASSRTGAGETQYF